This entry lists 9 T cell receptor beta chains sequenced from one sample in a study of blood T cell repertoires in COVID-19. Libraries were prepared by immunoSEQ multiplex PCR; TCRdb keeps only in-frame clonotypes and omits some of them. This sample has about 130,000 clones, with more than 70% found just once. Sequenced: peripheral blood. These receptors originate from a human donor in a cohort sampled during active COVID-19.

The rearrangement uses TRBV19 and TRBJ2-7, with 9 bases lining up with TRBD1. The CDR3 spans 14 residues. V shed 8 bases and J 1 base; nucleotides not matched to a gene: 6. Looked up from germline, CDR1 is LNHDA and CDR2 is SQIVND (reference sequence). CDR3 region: CASSAGTGSYEQYF. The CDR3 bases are TGTGCCAGTTCCGCGGGGACAGGGTCCTACGAGCAGTACTTC.

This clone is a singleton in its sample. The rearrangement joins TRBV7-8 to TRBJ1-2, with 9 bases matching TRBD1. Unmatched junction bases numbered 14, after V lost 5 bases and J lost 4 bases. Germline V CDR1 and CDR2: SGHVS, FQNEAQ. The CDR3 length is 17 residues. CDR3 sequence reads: CASSKGQGSGSGYGYTF. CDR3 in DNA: TGTGCCAGCAGCAAGGGACAGGGAAGTGGTTCGGGCTATGGCTACACCTTC.

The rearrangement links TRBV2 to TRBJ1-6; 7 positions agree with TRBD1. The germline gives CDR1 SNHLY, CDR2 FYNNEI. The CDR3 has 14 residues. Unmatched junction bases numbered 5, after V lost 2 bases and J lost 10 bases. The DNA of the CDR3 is TGTGCCAGCAGTGAAAACAGGGGTTACTCACCCCTCCACTTT. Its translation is CASSENRGYSPLHF. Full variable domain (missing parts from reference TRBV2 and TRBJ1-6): EPEVTQTPSHQVTQMGQEVILRCVPISNHLYFYWYRQILGQKVEFLVSFYNNEISEKSEIFDDQFSVERPDGSNFTLKIRSTKLEDSAMYFCASSENRGYSPLHFGNGTRLTVT.

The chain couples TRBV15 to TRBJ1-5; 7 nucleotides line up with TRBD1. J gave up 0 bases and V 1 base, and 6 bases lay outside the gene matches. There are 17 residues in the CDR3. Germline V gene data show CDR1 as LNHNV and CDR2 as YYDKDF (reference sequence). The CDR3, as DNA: TGTGCCACCAGCAGAGGCAGGACAGGTCGTAGCAATCAGCCCCAGCATTTT. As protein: CATSRGRTGRSNQPQHF.

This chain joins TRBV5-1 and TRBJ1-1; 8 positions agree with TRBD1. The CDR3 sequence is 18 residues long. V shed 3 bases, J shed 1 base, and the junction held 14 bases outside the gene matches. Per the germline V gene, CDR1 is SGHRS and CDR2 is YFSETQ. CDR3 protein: CASSWGDRNPKGNTEAFF. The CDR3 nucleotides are TGCGCCAGCAGCTGGGGGGACAGGAACCCAAAGGGGAACACTGAAGCTTTCTTT.

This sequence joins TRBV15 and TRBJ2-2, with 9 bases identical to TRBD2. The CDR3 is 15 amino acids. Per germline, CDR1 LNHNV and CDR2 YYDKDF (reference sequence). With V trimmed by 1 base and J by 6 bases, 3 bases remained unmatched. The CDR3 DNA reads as TGTGCCACCAGCAGAGGTAGCGGGAGCGCCGGGGAGCTGTTTTTT. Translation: CATSRGSGSAGELFF.

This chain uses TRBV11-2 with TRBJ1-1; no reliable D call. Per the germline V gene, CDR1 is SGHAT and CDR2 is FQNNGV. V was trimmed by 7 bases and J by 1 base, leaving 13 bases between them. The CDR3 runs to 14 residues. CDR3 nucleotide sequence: TGTGCCAGCAAGTCGGGAGGGTGGAACACTGAAGCTTTCTTT. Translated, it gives CASKSGGWNTEAFF.

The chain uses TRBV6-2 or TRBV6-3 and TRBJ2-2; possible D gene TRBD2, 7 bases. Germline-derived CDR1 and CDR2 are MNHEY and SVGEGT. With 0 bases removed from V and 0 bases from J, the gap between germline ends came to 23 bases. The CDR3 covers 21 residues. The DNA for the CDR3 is TGTGCCAGCAGTTACTCGATAGGCGGGGGCCGATCTAAGTCGAACACCGGGGAGCTGTTTTTT. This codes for CASSYSIGGGRSKSNTGELFF.

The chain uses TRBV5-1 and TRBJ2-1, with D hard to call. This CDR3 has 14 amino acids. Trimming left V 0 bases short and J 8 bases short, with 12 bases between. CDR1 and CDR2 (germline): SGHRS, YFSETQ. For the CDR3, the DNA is TGCGCCAGCAGCTTGGGTGCAGGTCAGGATGAGCAGTTCTTC. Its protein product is CASSLGAGQDEQFF.